These 29 T cell receptor beta chains originate from one sample sequenced in a study of blood T cell repertoires in COVID-19 (dated by TCRdb to 2020 to 2021). The method behind the library was the immunoSEQ multiplex PCR assay. TCRdb took over this immuneACCESS table, retaining in-frame rearrangements with V and J assigned. Such tables are incomplete; in checked studies, under half of the missing clones stem from an unresolved V gene, and the remainder is unexplained. This sample is represented by 150,000 to 200,000 clones; 70% to 90% of them were singletons. Jointly, the top ten make up roughly 2% of the sample. The specimen was peripheral blood. The source of these receptors is a man in his sixties or seventies with active or convalescent COVID-19.

This chain joins TRBV19 and TRBJ2-2; D is ambiguous. V dropped 0 bases and J dropped 6 bases, with 8 bases sitting between them. The CDR3 is 14 amino acids. Germline V CDR1 and CDR2: LNHDA, SQIVND (reference sequence). The CDR3 DNA reads TGTGCCAGTAGTATAGATCAGGCCCCCGGGGAGCTGTTTTTT. It yields the protein CASSIDQAPGELFF. Variable domain in full (rest from reference TRBV19 and TRBJ2-2): DGGITQSPKYLFRKEGQNVTLSCEQNLNHDAMYWYRQDPGQGLRLIYYSQIVNDFQKGDIAEGYSVSREKKESFPLTVTSAQKNPTAFYLCASSIDQAPGELFFGEGSRLTVL.

The chain uses TRBV3-1 (or the pseudogene TRBV3-2) and TRBJ2-3; 9 bases agree with TRBD2. There are 16 residues in the CDR3. Per the germline V gene, CDR1 is LGHDT and CDR2 is YNNKEL (reference sequence). V lost 4 bases, J lost 2 bases, and 7 bases stayed unmatched. Written as DNA, the CDR3 is TGTGCCAGCAGCCCCATGACTAGCGGCTTCACAGATACGCAGTATTTT. Translated, it gives CASSPMTSGFTDTQYF.

The genes are TRBV10-3 and TRBJ2-2, with D perhaps matching TRBD1 (6 bases). The CDR3 is made up of 12 amino acids. V was clipped by 11 bases and J by 2 bases, with 9 bases between them. CDR1 and CDR2 (germline): ENHRY, SYGVKD. CDR3 sequence: CASGQNTGELFF. The CDR3 DNA sequence: TGTGCCTCGGGACAAAACACCGGGGAGCTGTTTTTT.

The chain combines TRBV5-1 with TRBJ1-2, with D uncertain. The V gene lost 4 bases and the J gene lost 4 bases, with 14 bases spanning the gap. CDR3 length: 14 amino acids. CDR1 is SGHRS, CDR2 YFSETQ, per germline. CDR3 sequence: CASSPEGRAYGYTF. The CDR3 DNA reads TGCGCCAGCAGCCCGGAGGGTAGAGCCTATGGCTACACCTTC. Full variable domain (rest looked up from reference TRBV5-1 and TRBJ1-2): KAGVTQTPRYLIKTRGQQVTLSCSPISGHRSVSWYQQTPGQGLQFLFEYFSETQRNKGNFPGRFSGRQFSNSRSEMNVSTLELGDSALYLCASSPEGRAYGYTFGSGTRLTVV.

The genes are TRBV2 and TRBJ2-3; maybe TRBD1 (5 bases). The germline V gene has CDR1 SNHLY and CDR2 FYNNEI. The CDR3 runs to 15 residues. Trimming took off 6 bases at V and 0 bases at J, with 13 bases between the two ends. CDR3 residues: CASRNRKKSTDTQYF. CDR3 nucleotides: TGTGCCAGCAGAAACAGGAAGAAGAGCACAGATACGCAGTATTTT.

This rearrangement joins TRBV27 to TRBJ1-5; the D gene is possibly TRBD1 (5 bases). CDR1 and CDR2 (germline): MNHEY, SMNVEV (reference sequence). V was shortened by 5 bases and J by 0 bases, with 14 bases between the two germline ends. The CDR3 consists of 16 residues. The CDR3 loop reads CASSLTLDSSNQPQHF. The CDR3 DNA follows: TGTGCCAGCAGTCTGACCCTTGACAGTAGCAATCAGCCCCAGCATTTT.

Note on this clone: Other nucleotide sequences from this sample produce the same CDR3. DNA for the CDR3: TGTGCCAGCAGCTTAAACAGGGTGGCAGATACGCAGTATTTT. Its translation is CASSLNRVADTQYF. The V gene is TRBV7-2, the J gene TRBJ2-3; D possibly corresponds to TRBD1 (6 bases). Germline values: CDR1 SGHTA, CDR2 FQGNSA. The length of the CDR3 is 14 residues. Trimming cost V 2 bases and J 4 bases, with 10 bases left between them. The complete variable domain, with remaining parts taken from reference TRBV7-2 and TRBJ2-3, reads GAGVSQSPSNKVTEKGKDVELRCDPISGHTALYWYRQSLGQGLEFLIYFQGNSAPDKSGLPSDRFSAERTGGSVSTLTIQRTQQEDSAVYLCASSLNRVADTQYFGPGTRLTVL.

The V and J genes are TRBV21-1 and TRBJ2-4; no check of the table's D call, TRBD1, against the DNA was made. TRBV21-1 is deemed a pseudogene. The CDR3 is 16 amino acids. In DNA, the CDR3 is TGTGCCAGCAGCGTAAGGGAGAGGGGGGCCAAAAACATTCAGTACTTC. Protein product: CASSVRERGAKNIQYF.

The V gene is TRBV28, the J gene TRBJ2-5, with 15 bases matching TRBD2. CDR1 MDHEN and CDR2 SYDVKM come from the germline V gene. CDR3 length equals 16 residues. V lost 3 bases to trimming and J lost 3 bases; unmatched junction nucleotides: 2. CDR3 in amino acids: CASSFWTSGGEETQYF. The CDR3 DNA sequence: TGTGCCAGCAGTTTCTGGACTAGCGGGGGGGAAGAGACCCAGTACTTC.

The V and J genes are TRBV27 and TRBJ2-1; D unclear. This CDR3 has 11 amino acids. The germline V gene has CDR1 MNHEY and CDR2 SMNVEV (reference sequence). Trimming cost V 3 bases and J 9 bases, with 6 bases left between them. The CDR3 spells CASSFRSEQFF. The CDR3 nucleotides read TGTGCCAGCAGTTTTAGGAGTGAGCAGTTCTTC.

The rearrangement uses TRBV19 and TRBJ2-3; D is uncertain. CDR1 is LNHDA, CDR2 SQIVND, per germline (reference sequence). The CDR3 totals 12 residues. The CDR3 sequence: CVSPVLMNTQYF. CDR3 coding DNA: TGTGTAAGTCCCGTCCTAATGAATACGCAGTATTTT.

The rearrangement joins TRBV29-1 to TRBJ1-2, with D tentatively TRBD1 (5 bases). Germline CDR1 reads SQVTM; CDR2 reads ANQGSEA. The V gene lost 4 bases and the J gene lost 2 bases, with 8 bases spanning the gap. CDR3 length equals 12 residues. The CDR3 DNA reads TGCAGCGTTGTGGAGGGGAACTATGGCTACACCTTC. Translated, it gives CSVVEGNYGYTF.

CDR3 loop: CASTPTLRTGNKVGTNEKLFF. As DNA, the CDR3 is TGCGCCAGCACACCCACTCTCAGAACAGGGAATAAGGTTGGGACTAATGAAAAACTGTTTTTT. V is TRBV5-1 and J is TRBJ1-4, with D possibly matching TRBD1 (6 bases). Germline V gives CDR1 SGHRS, CDR2 YFSETQ. The CDR3 runs to 21 residues. The V end was cut by 6 bases, the J end by 2 bases, with 32 bases between.

The gene calls are TRBV15 and TRBJ1-2; no firm D call. This CDR3 is built from 13 residues. Germline assignment: CDR1 LNHNV and CDR2 YYDKDF (reference sequence). Between the trimmed V and J ends, which lost 3 bases and 2 bases, there was a span of 7 bases. CDR3 loop: CATSSGVNYGYTF. The CDR3 DNA follows: TGTGCCACCAGCAGCGGAGTAAACTATGGCTACACCTTC.

The chain recombines TRBV6-6 with TRBJ2-7; D remains unclear. The CDR3 length is 13 residues. Deletions cut 6 bases from V and 0 bases from J, with 9 bases between. Germline CDR1 and CDR2: MNHNY and SVGAGI (reference sequence). The CDR3, as DNA: TGTGCCAGCAGCGGTATACTCTCCTACGAGCAGTACTTC. Protein sequence: CASSGILSYEQYF.

This chain connects TRBV4-3 to TRBJ2-3, with a weak D call TRBD1 (6 bases). Germline CDR1 is LGHNA and CDR2 is YSLEER. This CDR3 is 16 amino acids long. Trimming removed 4 bases from V and 5 bases from J, with 19 bases in between. The CDR3, as DNA: TGCGCCAGCAGCCTACGGACAGCCCATTTTGGAGATACGCAGTATTTT. As protein: CASSLRTAHFGDTQYF.

The J gene is TRBJ1-3, the V gene TRBV2, with 7 bases lining up with TRBD1. After removal of 7 bases from V and 4 bases from J, the junction contained 7 bases not matched to a gene. In germline, CDR1 is SNHLY, CDR2 FYNNEI. CDR3 size: 14 residues. As DNA, the CDR3 is TGTGCCAGCACCGTAACAGGGGTAGGAAACACCATATATTTT. Amino acids: CASTVTGVGNTIYF.

This clone was picked up one time. The chain uses TRBV7-6 and TRBJ2-5, with 9 bases identical to TRBD1. The CDR3 totals 15 residues. CDR1 and CDR2 (germline): SGHVS, FNYEAQ. V shed 1 base and J 5 bases; nucleotides not matched to a gene: 5. The DNA for the CDR3 is TGTGCCAGCAGCTTAGTGGGACAGGGTTTGGAGACCCAGTACTTC. Its protein is CASSLVGQGLETQYF.

The chain couples TRBV7-2 to TRBJ2-7, with TRBD2 identical over 8 bases. After removal of 1 base from V and 4 bases from J, the junction contained 6 bases not matched to a gene. Germline V gives CDR1 SGHTA, CDR2 FQGNSA. There are 15 residues in the CDR3. The DNA of the CDR3 is TGTGCCAGCAGCTTAGATGCTAGCGGGTTATACGAGCAGTACTTC. It codes for CASSLDASGLYEQYF.

V is TRBV19 and J is TRBJ2-3, with TRBD2 identical over 8 bases. This CDR3 is 16 amino acids long. V trimming: 6 bases; J trimming: 2 bases; junction bases outside the gene matches: 10. Germline CDR1 LNHDA, CDR2 SQIVND (reference sequence). CDR3 DNA sequence: TGTGCCAGTAGCCCCGTATTAGCGGGGCTCACAGATACGCAGTATTTT. Translated, it gives CASSPVLAGLTDTQYF.

This rearrangement joins TRBV28 to TRBJ1-6; TRBD1 agrees at 7 bases. The junction had 11 bases not matched to a gene; V was cut back by 6 bases and J by 9 bases. CDR3 size: 15 residues. CDR1 MDHEN and CDR2 SYDVKM come from the germline V gene. The CDR3 DNA reads as TGTGCCAGCAGAGGTAAGACAGGGTTCGGTTCACCCCTCCACTTT. Its translation is CASRGKTGFGSPLHF.

The V gene is TRBV18, the J gene TRBJ2-7, with 9 bases fitting TRBD1. Germline trimming cut 4 bases from V and 6 bases from J; bases unmatched to any gene: 13. The CDR3 contains 16 residues. Looked up from germline, CDR1 is KGHSH and CDR2 is LQKENI. CDR3 bases: TGTGCCAGCTCACTCAAGCGGGACAGGGCAGTCCTCGAGCAGTACTTC. As protein: CASSLKRDRAVLEQYF.

The J gene is TRBJ1-2, the V gene TRBV2; 8 bases agree with TRBD1. CDR1 SNHLY and CDR2 FYNNEI come from the germline V gene. V shed 2 bases and J 8 bases; nucleotides not matched to a gene: 10. CDR3 length: 15 residues. The CDR3 DNA follows: TGTGCCAGCAGTGAAACCGGACAGGGAAGGGGGGGCTACACCTTC. This translates into CASSETGQGRGGYTF.

This clone was counted between two and nine times. V usage is TRBV10-3 and J usage is TRBJ2-7; 8 positions match TRBD1. Per the germline V gene, CDR1 is ENHRY and CDR2 is SYGVKD. Trimming removed 10 bases from V and 0 bases from J; junction bases left unmatched: 8. The CDR3 totals 14 residues. DNA for the CDR3: TGTGCCACCCAGATGGACAGGGCCTCCTACGAGCAGTACTTC. It yields the protein CATQMDRASYEQYF.

The chain uses TRBV7-2 and TRBJ2-1; TRBD2 aligns across 11 bases. Germline CDR1 reads SGHTA; CDR2 reads FQGNSA. The ends lost 2 bases at V and 7 bases at J; junction bases unmatched: 7. The CDR3 contains 16 residues. The CDR3 coding sequence is TGTGCCAGCAGCTTAACTAGCGGGGGCCCCTGGAATGAGCAGTTCTTC. This codes for CASSLTSGGPWNEQFF.

The rearrangement joins TRBV5-6 to TRBJ1-5; TRBD1 matches at 7 bases. V trimming: 2 bases; J trimming: 7 bases; junction bases outside the gene matches: 6. Germline V lookup: CDR1 SGHDT, CDR2 YYEEEE. The CDR3 extends over 14 amino acids. In DNA form, the CDR3 reads TGTGCCAGCAGCTTAGGGCAGGGGGACCAGCCCCAGCATTTT. This gives the protein CASSLGQGDQPQHF.

This chain joins TRBV18 and TRBJ2-7; TRBD2 matches 10 bases. This CDR3 comprises 15 residues. V lost 3 bases to trimming and J lost 5 bases; unmatched junction nucleotides: 7. From germline, CDR1 is KGHSH and CDR2 LQKENI. The CDR3 DNA is TGTGCCAGCTCACCTTACAGCGGGGGGGCAAACGAGCAGTACTTC. Translating it yields CASSPYSGGANEQYF.

The chain employs TRBV7-2 and TRBJ1-3, with 8 bases aligning to TRBD1. Looked up from germline, CDR1 is SGHTA and CDR2 is FQGNSA. CDR3 length: 15 amino acids. Trimming at V came to 5 bases and at J to 5 bases, leaving 8 bases not matched to a gene. The CDR3 nucleotides read TGTGCCAGCAGCAGGAGAACAGGGGGACGAAACACCATATATTTT. Amino acids: CASSRRTGGRNTIYF.

V usage is TRBV6-2 or TRBV6-3 and J usage is TRBJ2-1, with 7 bases matching TRBD1. CDR1 is MNHEY and CDR2 is SVGEGT in the germline V gene. The CDR3 length is 14 residues. V shed 3 bases, J shed 8 bases, and the junction held 7 bases outside the gene matches. CDR3 protein: CASSYRQGVYEQFF. The CDR3 DNA follows: TGTGCCAGCAGTTATCGGCAGGGGGTGTATGAGCAGTTCTTC.